This TCR beta chain was obtained from a study of beta chain features in type 1 diabetes. This clone was detected only a few times. The target antigen is unknown. Study-level points and caveats: Shortening of TCRB CDR3s, moderate but significant, appeared in all four CD4+ subsets of Type 1 diabetes patients.

Germline CDR1 is SGHTA and CDR2 is FQGNSA. The J segment lost 1 base and the V segment lost 5 bases, leaving 6 bases of the junction unmatched. The CDR3 length is 16 residues. What was sequenced were expressed TCRB transcripts, since all of the isolated RNA had been reverse transcribed. Here immunoSEQ multiplex PCR was the method, and the copy in TCRdb shows in-frame clones only, minus some. This sample yields under 300,000 clones, of which 25% to 30% are seen a single time; roughly 4.1% belongs to the top ten. The TCR comes from a man aged 25-40 years in good health. J is TRBJ2-1 and V is TRBV7-2, with 9 bases that match TRBD1. Source material: central memory CD4+ T cells from blood. The chain's CDR3 is CASSVTGTGSYNEQFF. The CDR3 region has the DNA TGTGCCAGCAGCGTTACCGGGACAGGGTCCTACAATGAGCAGTTCTTC.